These 23 T cell receptor beta chains originate from one sample sequenced in a study of breast tumors, draining lymph nodes, adjacent tissues. TCRdb fed the multiplex PCR reads into MiXCR, producing one record per CDR3 protein. The sample has about 270,000 distinct CDR3 sequences, roughly 31% seen once; the top ten hold 1.1%. Samples came from axillary lymph nodes draining the breast cancer. Sequenced: axillary lymph node tissue. The receptors were gathered from a female donor with breast cancer. Some clones in this sample may be carry-over from other donors' samples.

This clonotype was found many times. This rearrangement joins TRBV10-3 to TRBJ2-1; 9 bases agree with TRBD2. Germline CDR1 ENHRY, CDR2 SYGVKD. Germline trimming cut 4 bases from V and 7 bases from J; bases unmatched to any gene: 8. CDR3 length: 15 residues. This chain's CDR3 is CAISGVSGSRNEQFF. DNA for the CDR3: TGTGCCATCAGTGGGGTTAGCGGGAGTAGAAATGAGCAGTTCTTC.

This clonotype was seen repeatedly, ten times or more. J is TRBJ2-7 and V is TRBV7-3, with D possibly being TRBD1 (6 bases). Germline CDR1 reads SGHTA; CDR2 reads FQGTGA. The CDR3 is 13 residues long. The germline V and J ends were trimmed by 0 bases and 5 bases, with 8 bases remaining between them. The chain's CDR3 is CASSLTQGDEQYF. The CDR3 bases are TGTGCCAGCAGCTTAACACAGGGAGACGAGCAGTACTTC.

The table lists this clonotype with a few counts. The rearrangement uses TRBV28 and TRBJ1-5; TRBD1 aligns across 7 bases. V gave up 6 bases and J gave up 6 bases; unmatched junction bases: 11. The germline CDR1 and CDR2 sequences are MDHEN and SYDVKM. The CDR3 totals 15 residues. For the CDR3, the DNA is TGTGCCAGCAGCCCTCTCGACAGGGCGCTTCAGCCCCAGCATTTT. Amino acids: CASSPLDRALQPQHF.

This clonotype was seen a handful of times. This chain joins TRBV12-5 and TRBJ2-3, with 8 bases identical to TRBD2. From germline, CDR1 is LGHNT and CDR2 FRNRAP. Trimming took 4 bases from V and 1 from J; bases not matched to a gene: 10. This CDR3 has 17 amino acids. The CDR3: CASGWGPGREGTDTQYF. CDR3 DNA: TGTGCTAGTGGTTGGGGGCCTGGGCGGGAGGGCACAGATACGCAGTATTTT.

In its sample, this clonotype was seen many times. The chain joins TRBV20-1 to TRBJ2-1, with D unresolved. The CDR3 spans 11 residues. Trimming removed 7 bases from V and 6 bases from J, with 10 bases in between. Germline values: CDR1 DFQATT, CDR2 SNEGSKA (reference sequence). CDR3 residues: CSVWVINEQFF. The CDR3 DNA follows: TGCAGTGTCTGGGTCATCAATGAGCAGTTCTTC.

This clonotype showed up many times. The J gene is TRBJ2-7, the V gene TRBV2, with 7 bases identical to TRBD1. J was trimmed by 3 bases and V by 6 bases; bases with no gene match: 2. Germline V lookup: CDR1 SNHLY, CDR2 FYNNEI. The CDR3 runs to 12 residues. DNA for the CDR3: TGTGCCAGCAGAGGACAGGTCTACGAGCAGTACTTC. Translation gives CASRGQVYEQYF.

This clonotype was observed at least ten times. The CDR3 region has the DNA TGTGCCAGCAGCATACAATCCGGGACTAGCGGAGGGGGGATCTACGAGCAGTACTTC. Amino acid sequence: CASSIQSGTSGGGIYEQYF. The V call is TRBV7-2, the J call TRBJ2-7, with 11 bases identical to TRBD2. Germline V gene sequence: CDR1 SGHTA, CDR2 FQGNSA. This CDR3 has 19 amino acids. After removal of 5 bases from V and 3 bases from J, the junction contained 18 bases not matched to a gene.

This clonotype was counted many times. The J gene is TRBJ2-7, the V gene TRBV7-9; TRBD2 agrees at 7 bases. Germline lookup yields CDR1 SEHNR and CDR2 FQNEAQ (reference sequence). This CDR3 has 15 residues. J was trimmed by 5 bases and V by 1 base; bases with no gene match: 8. The CDR3 DNA reads TGTGCCAGCAGCTTAGTAGGCGGGAGCGGGGACGAGCAGTACTTC. Its protein is CASSLVGGSGDEQYF.

This clonotype appeared many times. The rearrangement joins TRBV10-1 to TRBJ2-1, with 11 bases that match TRBD1. Germline V gene lookup returns CDR1 WNHNN and CDR2 SYGVQD (reference sequence). The V gene end was trimmed by 0 bases and the J gene end by 7 bases; junction bases not matched to a gene: 8. This CDR3 has 17 amino acids. This CDR3 reads CASSESTSGTGGNEQFF. Here the CDR3 DNA reads TGCGCCAGCAGTGAGTCGACTTCGGGGACAGGGGGGAATGAGCAGTTCTTC.

This clonotype was detected once. The V gene is TRBV10-3, the J gene TRBJ1-2; 7 nucleotides agree with TRBD1. Germline assignment: CDR1 ENHRY and CDR2 SYGVKD. This CDR3 region has 14 residues. Germline trimming cut 6 bases from V and 2 bases from J; bases unmatched to any gene: 6. The CDR3 loop is CAIRPGQTNYGYTF. The CDR3 nucleotides are TGTGCCATCAGACCGGGACAGACAAACTATGGCTACACCTTC.

This clonotype showed up just once. V usage is TRBV15 and J usage is TRBJ2-5; 12 bases fit TRBD2. This CDR3 is 19 amino acids long. Germline CDR1 and CDR2: LNHNV and YYDKDF (reference sequence). V was clipped by 0 bases and J by 0 bases; unmatched bases: 8. The chain's CDR3 is CATSRDQSSGRGYQETQYF. The CDR3 DNA is TGTGCCACCAGCAGAGATCAGTCTAGCGGGAGGGGGTACCAAGAGACCCAGTACTTC.

CDR3 protein: CSARSRGGTEAFF. The CDR3 DNA reads as TGCAGTGCTAGAAGCAGGGGTGGGACTGAAGCTTTCTTT. The chain couples TRBV20-1 to TRBJ1-1; D perhaps matches TRBD1 (6 bases). The germline V gene encodes CDR1 DFQATT and CDR2 SNEGSKA (reference sequence). The CDR3 totals 13 residues. Trimming stripped 2 bases from V and 5 bases from J, with 12 bases between.

This clonotype came up many times. The chain couples TRBV15 to TRBJ1-2; 10 nucleotides line up with TRBD1. Trimming cost V 3 bases and J 8 bases; bases outside gene matches: 6. The CDR3 has 14 residues. The germline V gene encodes CDR1 LNHNV and CDR2 YYDKDF (reference sequence). For the CDR3, the DNA is TGTGCCACCAGCAGCCCGACAGGGGGCAAAGGCTACACCTTC. It yields the protein CATSSPTGGKGYTF. Full variable domain (remainder filled in from reference TRBV15 and TRBJ1-2): DAMVIQNPRYQVTQFGKPVTLSCSQTLNHNVMYWYQQKSSQAPKLLFHYYDKDFNNEADTPDNFQSRRPNTSFCFLDIRSPGLGDTAMYLCATSSPTGGKGYTFGSGTRLTVV.

This chain uses TRBV30 with TRBJ2-7; 7 nucleotides agree with TRBD2. CDR3 length: 14 amino acids. The V gene's germline CDR1 is GTSNPN and CDR2 SVGIG (reference sequence). Trimming removed 2 bases from V and 4 bases from J; junction bases left unmatched: 8. This chain's CDR3 is CAWSSGAGKYEQYF. The CDR3 DNA follows: TGTGCCTGGAGTTCCGGAGCGGGGAAGTACGAGCAGTACTTC. The full variable domain, with the rest looked up from reference TRBV30 and TRBJ2-7, is SQTIHQWPATLVQPVGSPLSLECTVEGTSNPNLYWYRQAAGRGLQLLFYSVGIGQISSEVPQNLSASRPQDRQFILSSKKLLLSDSGFYLCAWSSGAGKYEQYFGPGTRLTVT.

The sample holds many counts of this clonotype. The chain joins TRBV25-1 to TRBJ2-3, with D possibly TRBD2 on 6 matching bases. The ends were cut back, 8 bases at V and 2 bases at J, with 8 bases in the middle. There are 12 residues in the CDR3. The germline V gene has CDR1 MGHDK and CDR2 SYGVNS. CDR3: CASGRNTDTQYF. The CDR3 region has the DNA TGTGCCAGCGGGAGGAACACAGATACGCAGTATTTT.

This clonotype was counted at least ten times. This chain joins TRBV7-6 and TRBJ1-6; D perhaps matches TRBD1 (6 bases). Trimming took 1 base from V and 9 from J, leaving 13 bases between them. The CDR3 has 15 residues. CDR1 and CDR2 from the germline V gene are SGHVS and FNYEAQ. The CDR3 loop is CASSLEVGAGSPLHF. The CDR3 coding sequence is TGTGCCAGCAGCTTAGAGGTGGGGGCTGGTTCACCCCTCCACTTT.

This clonotype was seen at least ten times. The rearrangement joins TRBV20-1 to TRBJ2-5, with D perhaps TRBD2 (7 bases). The CDR3 loop spans 12 amino acids. Trimming stripped 6 bases from V and 0 bases from J, with 8 bases between. Germline V CDR1 and CDR2: DFQATT, SNEGSKA (reference sequence). CDR3: CSAGGDQETQYF. In DNA form, the CDR3 reads TGCAGTGCAGGGGGGGACCAAGAGACCCAGTACTTC.

This clonotype has a count of ten or more. The chain recombines TRBV9 with TRBJ2-3, with 10 bases aligning to TRBD2. J lost 0 bases, V lost 4 bases, and 5 bases had no gene match. Per germline, CDR1 SGDLS and CDR2 YYNGEE. The CDR3 totals 16 residues. CDR3 sequence: CASSPPGLASTDTQYF. CDR3 sequence (DNA): TGTGCCAGCAGCCCACCGGGACTAGCGAGCACAGATACGCAGTATTTT.

This clonotype was picked up many times. V and J are TRBV24-1 and TRBJ2-3; 8 nucleotides line up with TRBD2. Losses at the gene ends were 3 bases for V and 4 bases for J; bases not matched to a gene: 5. Looked up from germline, CDR1 is KGHDR and CDR2 is SFDVKD. The CDR3 extends over 15 amino acids. The CDR3: CATSDLRTSPDTQYF. The CDR3 bases are TGTGCCACCAGTGATCTTCGGACTAGCCCAGATACGCAGTATTTT.

Note on this clonotype: An end of the junction does not agree with germline; a read error may underlie this. The V and J genes are TRBV19 and TRBJ2-7; no clear D gene. Germline V gene sequence: CDR1 LNHDA, CDR2 SQIVND (reference sequence). The CDR3 loop spans 13 amino acids. The CDR3 is CASSTSHTYEQYF. CDR3 in DNA: TGTGCCAGCAGTACGTCACACACCTACGAGCAGTACTTC.

This clonotype was counted ten times or more. The V call is TRBV12-3 or TRBV12-4, the J call TRBJ2-2; 9 nucleotides agree with TRBD2. This CDR3 comprises 15 residues. V dropped 5 bases and J dropped 2; count of bases not matched to a gene: 3. In nucleotides, the CDR3 is TGTGCCAGCAGTACAGCGGGAGGTAACACCGGGGAGCTGTTTTTT. This sequence encodes CASSTAGGNTGELFF.

J is TRBJ1-1 and V is TRBV10-3; TRBD1 might be the D (6 bases). Trimming removed 6 bases at V and 11 bases at J, with 22 bases between. From germline, CDR1 is ENHRY and CDR2 SYGVKD. The CDR3 covers 14 residues. The CDR3 loop reads CAIRVEGGNYDAFF. In nucleotides, the CDR3 is TGTGCCATCAGGGTGGAGGGGGGGAATTACGACGCTTTCTTT.

A note on this clonotype: The DNA is left out, because the CDR3 cannot be placed on it with certainty; the CDR3 is given as TCRdb lists it. CDR3 amino acids: CASSIYLCSVEVPPPSGANVLTF. The genes are TRBV25-1 and TRBJ2-6; TRBD1, as called in the table, went unchecked against the DNA. Germline values: CDR1 MGHDK, CDR2 SYGVNS. A total of 23 residues make up the CDR3, ends included.